This record covers a single T cell receptor (beta chain). Clones were read by immunoSEQ multiplex PCR, and TCRdb kept only the in-frame ones, dropping some. Here the sample spans approximately 250,000 clones, about 89% being singletons. V shed 2 bases and J 4 bases; nucleotides not matched to a gene: 16. The germline CDR1 and CDR2 sequences are MNHNS and SASEGT. The CDR3 covers 18 residues. The entry originates in a study of blood T cell repertoires in COVID-19. The sample was peripheral blood. The V gene is TRBV6-1, the J gene TRBJ1-2, with 7 bases aligning to TRBD1. The TCR comes from a woman aged 55 to 70 who had recovered from COVID-19. CDR3 residues: CASSETPDRARYGYGYTF. The DNA for the CDR3 is TGTGCCAGCAGTGAAACGCCCGACAGGGCCCGTTACGGCTATGGCTACACCTTC.